The T cell receptor beta chain described here comes from a study of cytomegalovirus exposure and HLA in healthy donors. In nominal health when sampled, donors likely had unrecorded immune exposures nonetheless. This clone was seen a few times. Its antigen is currently unknown. Study results and limitations: Later on, analysis showed that most CMV-associated TCR beta chains appeared to be HLA-restricted. The classifier reportedly diagnosed cytomegalovirus status with high specificity and sensitivity. There were a few CMV-associated chains whose specificity for CMV antigens was confirmed in vitro.

PCR was performed using 60 Vbeta and 13 Jbeta primers. TCRdb's copy holds only in-frame clones and misses some; the assay was immunoSEQ multiplex PCR. The repertoire holds 120,000 to 150,000 clones, with around 9.6% as singletons. The germline CDR1 and CDR2 sequences are SQVTM and ANQGSEA. The CDR3 has 15 residues. After removal of 7 bases from V and 7 bases from J, the junction contained 9 bases not matched to a gene. The sequenced material came from PBMCs. This TCR derives from a male donor in good health and CMV-seronegative. The chain has TRBV29-1 and TRBJ2-1; 14 positions match TRBD2. The CDR3 DNA reads TGCAGCGCCGCCGGGACTAGCGGGAGTGGGAATGAGCAGTTCTTC. Translating it yields CSAAGTSGSGNEQFF.